The clone carrying this T cell receptor (beta chain) has only a few counts. Its antigen is undetermined. Since all of the isolated RNA was reverse transcribed, expressed TCRB transcripts were what got sequenced. Only in-frame clones appear in the TCRdb table, and some are missing; sequencing was by immunoSEQ multiplex PCR. The table records 150,000 to 180,000 clones, roughly 11% of them present only once. This entry is derived from a study of beta chain features in type 1 diabetes. Study-wide results and limits: All four CD4+ subsets of Type 1 diabetes patients contained TCRB CDR3s that were moderately but significantly shorter. Compared to healthy donors, patients appeared to have naive, central memory and Treg TCRB repertoires that were more alike.

J gave up 12 bases and V 3 bases, and 11 bases lay outside the gene matches. Germline V gene sequence: CDR1 SNHLY, CDR2 FYNNEI. The CDR3 covers 15 residues. Post-sort purity exceeded 95% for all sorted populations. The sequenced sample consisted of central memory CD4+ T cells from blood. The chain carries TRBV2 and TRBJ2-1, with 10 bases matching TRBD2. The TCR sequence derives from a man in his late teens or twenties in good health. CDR3 DNA: TGTGCCAGCAGTGAGGCTAAGCGGGAGGGCCGGGGGCAGTTCTTC. It encodes CASSEAKREGRGQFF. The entire variable domain, with the rest obtained from reference TRBV2 and TRBJ2-1, is as follows: EPEVTQTPSHQVTQMGQEVILRCVPISNHLYFYWYRQILGQKVEFLVSFYNNEISEKSEIFDDQFSVERPDGSNFTLKIRSTKLEDSAMYFCASSEAKREGRGQFFGPGTRLTVL.